A selection of T cell receptor beta chains follows, all from one sample in a study of blood T cells in healthy people across ages. TCRdb independently ran MiXCR on the 5' RACE reads; one entry per CDR3 protein. The data hold 800,000 to 950,000 distinct CDR3 sequences, with 40% to 60% observed a single time. Sequencing input: blood. These receptors originate from a man between 25 and 39 years old in good health. Both conserved end residues are part of each CDR3. D genes are given only for firm matches. Some rows have no size entry. The others give once, few or many, or a class for an expanded clone.

V gene: TRBV28
J gene: TRBJ2-1
clone size: .
D gene: .
CDR3 protein: CASSGSGAVNYNEQFF
CDR3 DNA: TGTGCCAGCAGTGGGAGTGGGGCAGTAAACTACAATGAGCAGTTCTTC

V gene: TRBV28
J gene: TRBJ2-3
clone size: .
D gene: .
CDR3 protein: CASSSPGGSNLDTQYF
CDR3 DNA: TGTGCCAGCAGTAGCCCTGGGGGCTCAAACTTGGATACGCAGTATTTT

V gene: TRBV5-5
J gene: TRBJ2-1
clone size: .
D gene: TRBD2
CDR3 protein: CASSSWRGGSSNEQFF
CDR3 DNA: TGTGCCAGCAGCTCGTGGAGGGGCGGGAGTTCTAATGAGCAGTTCTTC

V gene: TRBV20-1
J gene: TRBJ1-2
clone size: .
D gene: .
CDR3 protein: CSARSDRWEGYGYTF
CDR3 DNA: TGCAGTGCTAGATCAGATCGGTGGGAGGGCTATGGCTACACCTTC

V gene: TRBV29-1
J gene: TRBJ2-7
clone size: .
D gene: .
CDR3 protein: CSVENLTDYEQYF
CDR3 DNA: TGCAGCGTTGAAAATTTGACAGACTACGAGCAGTACTTC

V gene: TRBV6-2/TRBV6-3
J gene: TRBJ1-5
clone size: .
D gene: .
CDR3 protein: CASSFAGSVNQPQHF
CDR3 DNA: TGTGCCAGCAGTTTCGCAGGGTCCGTCAATCAGCCCCAGCATTTT

V gene: TRBV5-1
J gene: TRBJ2-2
clone size: .
D gene: .
CDR3 protein: CASSLRDTSNTGELFF
CDR3 DNA: TGCGCCAGCAGCTTGCGGGACACATCGAACACCGGGGAGCTGTTTTTT

V gene: TRBV7-2
J gene: TRBJ2-7
clone size: .
D gene: .
CDR3 protein: CASTSARTGPSSYEQYF
CDR3 DNA: TGTGCCAGCACCTCAGCCCGAACCGGTCCCTCCTCCTACGAGCAGTACTTC

V gene: TRBV6-1
J gene: TRBJ2-7
clone size: .
D gene: .
CDR3 protein: CASSEEGGYEQYF
CDR3 DNA: TGTGCCAGCAGTGAAGAAGGGGGCTACGAGCAGTACTTC

V gene: TRBV24-1
J gene: TRBJ2-1
clone size: few
D gene: .
CDR3 protein: CATRGPDGLVNEQFF
CDR3 DNA: TGTGCCACCCGCGGACCAGACGGCCTCGTCAATGAGCAGTTCTTC

V gene: TRBV3-1
J gene: TRBJ1-6
clone size: .
D gene: .
CDR3 protein: CASSQEAREHNSPLHF
CDR3 DNA: TGTGCCAGCAGCCAAGAGGCCAGGGAACATAATTCACCCCTCCACTTT

V gene: TRBV10-3
J gene: TRBJ2-6
clone size: .
D gene: TRBD2
CDR3 protein: CAISESGGVGANVLTF
CDR3 DNA: TGTGCCATCAGTGAGTCGGGAGGGGTTGGGGCCAACGTCCTGACTTTC

V gene: TRBV6-6
J gene: TRBJ2-3
clone size: .
D gene: .
CDR3 protein: CASSYSTGESITDTQYF
CDR3 DNA: TGTGCCAGCAGTTACTCGACCGGGGAGTCAATCACAGATACGCAGTATTTT

V gene: TRBV9
J gene: TRBJ1-2
clone size: .
D gene: TRBD1
CDR3 protein: CASGTGHGYGYTF
CDR3 DNA: TGTGCCAGCGGGACAGGGCACGGCTATGGCTACACCTTC

V gene: TRBV27
J gene: TRBJ1-2
clone size: few
D gene: .
CDR3 protein: CASRGDGFYGYTF
CDR3 DNA: TGTGCCAGCAGGGGAGACGGCTTCTATGGCTACACCTTC

V gene: TRBV30
J gene: TRBJ2-3
clone size: .
D gene: .
CDR3 protein: CAWTGLNTDTQYF
CDR3 DNA: TGTGCCTGGACAGGACTCAACACAGATACGCAGTATTTT

V gene: TRBV24-1
J gene: TRBJ2-2
clone size: many
D gene: .
CDR3 protein: CATSDLGHSTGELFF
CDR3 DNA: TGTGCCACCAGTGATTTGGGACATAGCACCGGGGAGCTGTTTTTT

V gene: TRBV12-3/TRBV12-4
J gene: TRBJ1-2
clone size: .
D gene: .
CDR3 protein: CAGSFRPGGRSNYGYTF
CDR3 DNA: TGTGCCGGCAGTTTCCGACCGGGCGGGCGGAGTAACTATGGCTACACCTTC

V gene: TRBV2
J gene: TRBJ2-5
clone size: .
D gene: TRBD1
CDR3 protein: CASSERGQGLGTQYF
CDR3 DNA: TGTGCCAGCAGTGAGCGTGGACAGGGGCTAGGGACCCAGTACTTC

V gene: TRBV9
J gene: TRBJ1-2
clone size: .
D gene: .
CDR3 protein: CASSLRDNNYGYTF
CDR3 DNA: TGTGCCAGCAGCCTCCGGGACAATAACTATGGCTACACCTTC

V gene: TRBV12-3/TRBV12-4
J gene: TRBJ2-7
clone size: .
D gene: .
CDR3 protein: CASSGRLYEQYF
CDR3 DNA: TGTGCCAGCAGTGGACGGTTATACGAGCAGTACTTC

V gene: TRBV5-1
J gene: TRBJ2-3
clone size: .
D gene: .
CDR3 protein: CASSLASGNTQYF
CDR3 DNA: TGCGCCAGCAGCTTGGCCTCGGGTAATACGCAGTATTTT

V gene: TRBV5-1
J gene: TRBJ2-1
clone size: once
D gene: TRBD2
CDR3 protein: CASSSHGLAGYNEQFF
CDR3 DNA: TGCGCCAGCAGCTCCCACGGACTAGCGGGGTACAATGAGCAGTTCTTC

V gene: TRBV7-9
J gene: TRBJ2-7
clone size: .
D gene: .
CDR3 protein: CASSAQGPSYEQYF
CDR3 DNA: TGTGCCAGCAGCGCCCAGGGGCCCTCCTACGAGCAGTACTTC

V gene: TRBV24-1
J gene: TRBJ2-4
clone size: .
D gene: .
CDR3 protein: CATTGGRKNIQYF
CDR3 DNA: TGTGCCACCACCGGGGGACGCAAAAACATTCAGTACTTC

V gene: TRBV7-2
J gene: TRBJ2-5
clone size: .
D gene: TRBD2
CDR3 protein: CASSRSGGFQETQYF
CDR3 DNA: TGTGCCAGCAGCCGTAGCGGGGGATTCCAAGAGACCCAGTACTTC

V gene: TRBV4-1
J gene: TRBJ1-5
clone size: .
D gene: TRBD1
CDR3 protein: CASSPLGTGGPQPQHF
CDR3 DNA: TGCGCCAGCAGCCCTCTAGGGACAGGGGGACCTCAGCCCCAGCATTTT

V gene: TRBV20-1
J gene: TRBJ2-5
clone size: once
D gene: .
CDR3 protein: CSAFPPYDSYQETQYF
CDR3 DNA: TGCAGTGCCTTCCCTCCCTACGATTCGTACCAAGAGACCCAGTACTTC

V gene: TRBV12-3/TRBV12-4
J gene: TRBJ2-1
clone size: .
D gene: TRBD2
CDR3 protein: CASSLGKIAGGLDEQFF
CDR3 DNA: TGTGCCAGCAGTTTGGGAAAAATAGCGGGGGGGCTGGATGAGCAGTTCTTC

V gene: TRBV4-3
J gene: TRBJ1-2
clone size: .
D gene: TRBD1
CDR3 protein: CASSQARTGGGGYTF
CDR3 DNA: TGCGCCAGCAGCCAAGCTCGGACAGGGGGCGGTGGCTACACCTTC

V gene: TRBV12-3/TRBV12-4
J gene: TRBJ1-4
clone size: .
D gene: .
CDR3 protein: CASTVQLGEKLFF
CDR3 DNA: TGTGCCAGCACAGTCCAGTTGGGGGAAAAACTGTTTTTT

V gene: TRBV28
J gene: TRBJ2-1
clone size: few
D gene: TRBD2
CDR3 protein: CASSLLAGGQNEQFF
CDR3 DNA: TGTGCCAGCAGTTTACTGGCGGGGGGGCAAAATGAGCAGTTCTTC